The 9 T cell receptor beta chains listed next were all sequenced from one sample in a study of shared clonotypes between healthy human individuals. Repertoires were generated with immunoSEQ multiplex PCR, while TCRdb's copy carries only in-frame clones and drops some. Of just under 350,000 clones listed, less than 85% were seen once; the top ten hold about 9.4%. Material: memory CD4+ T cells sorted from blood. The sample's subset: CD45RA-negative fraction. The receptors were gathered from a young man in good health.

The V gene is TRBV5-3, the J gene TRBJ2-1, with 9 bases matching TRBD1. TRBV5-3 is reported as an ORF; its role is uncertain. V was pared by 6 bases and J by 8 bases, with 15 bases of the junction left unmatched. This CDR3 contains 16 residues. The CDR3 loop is CARTLFWDRDGDEQFF. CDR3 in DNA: TGTGCCAGAACCCTATTCTGGGACAGGGATGGGGATGAGCAGTTCTTC.

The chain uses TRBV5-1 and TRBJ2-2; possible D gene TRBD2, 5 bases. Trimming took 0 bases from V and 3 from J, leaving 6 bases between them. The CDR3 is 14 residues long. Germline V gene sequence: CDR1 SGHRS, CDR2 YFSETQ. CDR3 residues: CASSLAGDTGELFF. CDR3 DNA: TGCGCCAGCAGCTTGGCCGGGGACACCGGGGAGCTGTTTTTT.

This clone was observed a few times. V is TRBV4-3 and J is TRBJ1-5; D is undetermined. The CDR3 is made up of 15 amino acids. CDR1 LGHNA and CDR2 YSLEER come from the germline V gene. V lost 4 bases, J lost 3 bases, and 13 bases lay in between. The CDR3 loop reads CASSPHAGYNQPQHF. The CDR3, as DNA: TGCGCCAGCAGCCCCCACGCCGGGTACAATCAGCCCCAGCATTTT.

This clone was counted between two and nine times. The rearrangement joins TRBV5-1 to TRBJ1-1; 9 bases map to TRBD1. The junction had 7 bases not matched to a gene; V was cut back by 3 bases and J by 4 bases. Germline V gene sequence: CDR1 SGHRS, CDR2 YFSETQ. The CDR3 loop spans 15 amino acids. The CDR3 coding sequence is TGCGCCAGCAGCTCACTGACAGGGGGGTTCACTGAAGCTTTCTTT. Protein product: CASSSLTGGFTEAFF.

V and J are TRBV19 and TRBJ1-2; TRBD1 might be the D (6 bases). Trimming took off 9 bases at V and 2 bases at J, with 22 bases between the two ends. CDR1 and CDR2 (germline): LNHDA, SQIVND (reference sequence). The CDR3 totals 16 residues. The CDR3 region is CASRPGGEGKNYGYTF. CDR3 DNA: TGTGCCAGCCGGCCTGGGGGCGAGGGAAAAAACTATGGCTACACCTTC.

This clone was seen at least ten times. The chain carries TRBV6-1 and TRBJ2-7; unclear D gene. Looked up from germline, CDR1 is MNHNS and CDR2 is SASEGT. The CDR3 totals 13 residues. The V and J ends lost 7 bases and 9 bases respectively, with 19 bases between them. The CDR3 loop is CASTERNTRWQYF. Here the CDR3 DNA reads TGTGCCAGCACGGAACGAAATACTCGTTGGCAGTACTTC.

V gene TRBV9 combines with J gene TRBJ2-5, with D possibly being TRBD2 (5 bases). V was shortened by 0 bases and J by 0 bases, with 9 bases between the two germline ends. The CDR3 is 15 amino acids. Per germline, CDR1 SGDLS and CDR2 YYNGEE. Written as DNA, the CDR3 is TGTGCCAGCAGCGTAGGCGGGTCGTACCAAGAGACCCAGTACTTC. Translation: CASSVGGSYQETQYF.

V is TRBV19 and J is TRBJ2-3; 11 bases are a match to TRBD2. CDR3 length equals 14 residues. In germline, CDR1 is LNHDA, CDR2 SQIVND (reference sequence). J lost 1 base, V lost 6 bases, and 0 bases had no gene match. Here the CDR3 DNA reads TGTGCCAGTAGACTAGCGGGAGGCACAGATACGCAGTATTTT. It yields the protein CASRLAGGTDTQYF.

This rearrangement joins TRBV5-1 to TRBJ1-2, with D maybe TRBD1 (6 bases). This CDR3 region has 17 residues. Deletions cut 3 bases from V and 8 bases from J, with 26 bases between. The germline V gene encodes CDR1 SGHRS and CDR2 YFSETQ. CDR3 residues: CASSSQTGASMFAGYTF. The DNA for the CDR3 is TGCGCCAGCAGCTCCCAGACAGGCGCCTCTATGTTTGCGGGCTACACCTTC.